The 3 T cell receptor beta chains given below trace back to one sample, sequenced in a study of beta chain features in type 1 diabetes (dated by TCRdb to the late 2010s). The library came from the immunoSEQ multiplex PCR assay. The entire amount of isolated RNA was reverse transcribed using the High Capacity cDNA Reverse Transcription Kit, so the sequenced TCRB transcripts were expressed ones. The source is immuneACCESS, and TCRdb retained only in-frame sequences with V and J called. Part of the clones is not carried over; for the studies checked, unresolved V genes explain less than half of this, and the remainder is unexplained. This sample is represented by under 800,000 clones; around 15% of them were singletons. The ten largest make up approximately 0.087% of the sample. Sequencing used naive CD4+ T cells from blood. This specimen's cell subset or site label, per the study, means: true naive CD4+ T cells. Source of these receptors: a young man in good health.

The table lists this clone with a few counts. The rearrangement uses TRBV15 and TRBJ2-4, with D hard to call. V lost 4 bases and J lost 6, with 13 bases in between. The germline V gene has CDR1 LNHNV and CDR2 YYDKDF (reference sequence). The CDR3 length is 14 residues. The chain's CDR3 is CATSIGPLGNIQYF. The CDR3 nucleotides are TGTGCCACCAGCATTGGACCCCTTGGAAACATTCAGTACTTC.

The genes are TRBV6-6 and TRBJ1-2; D possibly corresponds to TRBD1 (5 bases). Germline CDR1 is MNHNY and CDR2 is SVGAGI (reference sequence). The length of the CDR3 is 13 residues. V was trimmed by 6 bases and J by 1 base, leaving 9 bases between them. CDR3 in DNA: TGTGCCAGCAGCGACAGTTTTAACTATGGCTACACCTTC. This encodes CASSDSFNYGYTF.

This CDR3 reads CAWSLGTSNYGYTF. The CDR3 DNA reads TGTGCCTGGAGCCTAGGGACCTCCAACTATGGCTACACCTTC. The chain couples TRBV30 to TRBJ1-2; a possible D gene is TRBD1 (5 bases). The germline V gene has CDR1 GTSNPN and CDR2 SVGIG (reference sequence). V lost 3 bases and J lost 2, with 13 bases in between. CDR3 length: 14 amino acids.